This TCR beta chain is drawn from a study of blood T cell repertoires in COVID-19 (dated by TCRdb to the early 2020s). Context from the whole study: Collaborator samples came from the United States, Italy and Spain and covered acute and convalescent phases of COVID-19. The material from the prospective study consisted of cDNA or gDNA derived from T cells, B-cell-depleted T cells, or PBMCs. Deeply sampled blood TCRbeta repertoires from subjects exposed to, actively infected with, or recovered from COVID-19 were included in the dataset. The repertoires were made available in a free public database intended to serve as a resource for research on the immune response to SARS-CoV-2. The samples were drawn from two sources: the first 160 participants of the ongoing ImmuneRACE study, and 1,000 to 1,500 subjects contributed by 6 global collaborators. The sample metadata nearly always contained a de-identified subject ID, COVID-19 status, age in years and sex. Where HLA class I and class II types were available, the types were taken from metadata supplied by the sample provider, not from assay-based typing. Here is what the overall study found, with its caveats: The amount of clinical and demographic metadata varied by source and participant and was provided uncurated.

The immunoSEQ Assay, a bias-controlled multiplex PCR, was used to amplify TCRbeta CDR3 regions from genomic DNA. In the authors' own workflow: Within the assay, amplification of reference gene primers was used to estimate how many nucleated cells each sample contained. To quantify the absolute abundance of each unique TCRbeta CDR3 rearrangement, sequence reads were collapsed and filtered. For each sample, productive Simpson clonality was calculated by taking the square root of Simpson's diversity index across productive rearrangements. Sourced from immuneACCESS, this table was stored by TCRdb with only in-frame sequences that have V and J called. A share of the clones is absent; for the studies checked, an unresolved V gene accounts for under half, and the remainder has no known explanation. Clonal size and the V and J genes are those of that table, whereas D and trimming came from the DNA. The sample table records approximately 350,000 clones; around nine tenths of these occur just once. 5.5% to 7.5% of the sample comes from the top ten.

A remark on this clone: It has no known antigen specificity. Base qualities were left out, and no much larger clone turns up one base away.

One collaborating source in Seattle enrolled patients while the patients were actively infected and followed the patients over time throughout the course of disease. The collaborating institutions used their own protocols to collect whole blood in K2EDTA tubes. For TCRbeta analysis, collaborators shipped samples in one of three forms: frozen whole blood, isolated PBMCs, or DNA extracted from either of those sample types. Sequencing was performed on peripheral blood. The clonotype originates from a woman in her seventies with COVID-19, enrolled during active disease.

The sequenced DNA is TGTGCCAGCAGTGACTCGAAGGGGGACAGGTTCTATCAGCCCCAGCATTTT. Its coded protein is CASSDSKGDRFYQPQHF. The chain couples TRBV6-4 to TRBJ1-5; 8 of the junction bases match TRBD1. V is pruned by 0 bases and J by 5 bases, leaving 9 bases of the junction without a gene match. The CDR3 runs 17 residues from the cysteine to the phenylalanine. Of the read, only the CDR3 DNA is kept; its 51 bases are in frame from base 1. As encoded in the germline V gene, CDR1 is MRHNA while CDR2 is SNTAGT.